Below are 17 T cell receptor beta chains sequenced from a single sample in a study of graft-versus-host responses after intestinal transplantation. Measured with immunoSEQ multiplex PCR; TCRdb has only the in-frame clones, and not every one. The table has roughly 40,000 clones, 75% to 95% seen once. The sequencing used PBMCs, collected about 330 days after intestinal transplant. Every receptor here comes from a human patient who received an intestinal transplant, so some T cells may come from the graft donor.

The V gene is TRBV9, the J gene TRBJ2-1, with TRBD2 matching 12 bases. The CDR3 contains 16 residues. CDR1 is SGDLS, CDR2 YYNGEE, per germline. Unmatched junction bases numbered 6, after V lost 0 bases and J lost 8 bases. CDR3 amino acids: CASSVELAGGRDEQFF. The CDR3 DNA reads TGTGCCAGCAGCGTAGAACTAGCGGGGGGCAGGGATGAGCAGTTCTTC.

This chain links TRBV2 with TRBJ1-2; 7 bases agree with TRBD1. Germline V CDR1 and CDR2: SNHLY, FYNNEI. V gave up 2 bases and J gave up 5 bases; unmatched junction bases: 8. CDR3 length: 15 residues. CDR3 loop: CASSELTGALYGYTF. DNA of the CDR3: TGTGCCAGCAGTGAATTAACAGGGGCGCTATATGGCTACACCTTC.

The chain has TRBV19 and TRBJ1-5; D remains unclear. Germline CDR1 is LNHDA and CDR2 is SQIVND (reference sequence). Trimming shortened V by 8 bases and J by 5 bases, and 13 bases separated the two germline ends. The CDR3 sequence is 13 residues long. The CDR3 nucleotides read TGTGCCAGTGCTTGGCAGTTCGATCAGCCCCAGCATTTT. Protein product: CASAWQFDQPQHF. Full variable domain (outside the CDR3, taken from reference TRBV19 and TRBJ1-5): DGGITQSPKYLFRKEGQNVTLSCEQNLNHDAMYWYRQDPGQGLRLIYYSQIVNDFQKGDIAEGYSVSREKKESFPLTVTSAQKNPTAFYLCASAWQFDQPQHFGDGTRLSIL.

The rearrangement uses TRBV25-1 and TRBJ1-2, with unresolved D. The CDR3 sequence is 14 residues long. Germline CDR1 reads MGHDK; CDR2 reads SYGVNS. Trimming cost V 2 bases and J 3 bases, with 10 bases left between them. The CDR3 nucleotides are TGTGCCAGCAGTGAAAGGGCAGCCTACTATGGCTACACCTTC. This encodes CASSERAAYYGYTF.

This chain links TRBV18 with TRBJ1-4; no clear D gene. Germline V CDR1 and CDR2: KGHSH, LQKENI. CDR3 length: 13 residues. V lost 3 bases and J lost 2, with 4 bases in between. CDR3 sequence (DNA): TGTGCCAGCTCACCCGGGACTAATGAAAAACTGTTTTTT. Translated: CASSPGTNEKLFF.

This chain joins TRBV25-1 and TRBJ2-7; TRBD2 is a possible D gene (6 bases). The CDR3 is 13 amino acids. Germline CDR1 and CDR2: MGHDK and SYGVNS. V shed 1 base and J shed 6 bases, with 10 bases lying between them. The CDR3 DNA sequence: TGTGCCAGCAGTGAATTTCCCGGGGGCGAGCAGTACTTC. This encodes CASSEFPGGEQYF.

The genes are TRBV21-1 and TRBJ1-5; TRBD1 is taken as the D call from the table, unchecked against the DNA. TRBV21-1 is an annotated pseudogene. The CDR3 extends over 15 amino acids. The CDR3 DNA reads as TGTGCCAGCAGCTCTCGAGACAGGGCGGGTCAGCCCCAGCATTTT. Its translation: CASSSRDRAGQPQHF.

This rearrangement joins TRBV7-9 to TRBJ2-7, with TRBD1 matching over 10 bases. V gave up 2 bases and J gave up 1 base; unmatched junction bases: 5. The germline CDR1 and CDR2 sequences are SEHNR and FQNEAQ (reference sequence). This CDR3 comprises 16 residues. The CDR3 region is CASSLPGQGSSYEQYF. In DNA form, the CDR3 reads TGTGCCAGCAGCTTACCGGGACAGGGGTCATCCTACGAGCAGTACTTC.

This clone turned up a few times. The chain has TRBV6-5 and TRBJ1-2; TRBD1 matches 7 bases. CDR1 and CDR2 (germline): MNHEY, SVGAGI. The CDR3 is made up of 13 amino acids. The V segment lost 2 bases and the J segment 4 bases; nucleotides outside the gene matches: 1. CDR3 nucleotides: TGTGCCAGCAGTTACCGGACAGGCTATGGCTACACCTTC. It encodes CASSYRTGYGYTF.

The J gene is TRBJ2-2, the V gene TRBV4-2; D gene uncertain. The V gene lost 4 bases and the J gene lost 0 bases, with 12 bases spanning the gap. Germline values: CDR1 LGHNA, CDR2 YNFKEQ. This CDR3 contains 16 residues. The DNA of the CDR3 is TGTGCCAGCAGCCTTGATTCAAACGCGAACACCGGGGAGCTGTTTTTT. Its translation: CASSLDSNANTGELFF.

The rearrangement joins TRBV2 to TRBJ1-1, with 8 bases aligning to TRBD1. The V gene end was trimmed by 6 bases and the J gene end by 4 bases; junction bases not matched to a gene: 7. Germline V gene data show CDR1 as SNHLY and CDR2 as FYNNEI. The CDR3 runs 14 residues. The CDR3 region has the DNA TGTGCCAGCAGAGACGGACAGGGTCGCACTGAAGCTTTCTTT. It is translated as CASRDGQGRTEAFF.

As for this clone: Within the sample, other DNA sequences also encode this same CDR3. The chain recombines TRBV7-6 with TRBJ2-3; 9 nucleotides agree with TRBD2. CDR3 length equals 15 residues. Germline V CDR1 and CDR2: SGHVS, FNYEAQ. J was trimmed by 6 bases and V by 1 base; bases with no gene match: 5. The CDR3: CASSLVSGGRDTQYF. CDR3 bases: TGTGCCAGCAGCTTAGTTAGCGGGGGAAGGGATACGCAGTATTTT. Variable domain in full (rest from reference TRBV7-6 and TRBJ2-3): GAGVSQSPRYKVTKRGQDVALRCDPISGHVSLYWYRQALGQGPEFLTYFNYEAQQDKSGLPNDRFSAERPEGSISTLTIQRTEQRDSAMYRCASSLVSGGRDTQYFGPGTRLTVL.

The rearrangement joins TRBV13 to TRBJ2-5; 8 nucleotides match TRBD1. Trimming cost V 4 bases and J 5 bases; bases outside gene matches: 12. This CDR3 region has 16 residues. The germline V gene encodes CDR1 PRHDT and CDR2 FYEKMQ (reference sequence). CDR3 in amino acids: CASSSPTDRQGETQYF. In DNA form, the CDR3 reads TGTGCCAGCAGCTCACCTACCGACCGACAGGGGGAGACCCAGTACTTC.

The CDR3 DNA follows: TGTGCCAGCAGCGTAGACGGGGGGGCCGCCGAGACCCAGTACTTC. Its translation is CASSVDGGAAETQYF. This rearrangement joins TRBV9 to TRBJ2-5; TRBD2 aligns across 8 bases. This CDR3 has 15 residues. Germline assignment: CDR1 SGDLS and CDR2 YYNGEE. The V and J ends lost 0 bases and 5 bases, in that order; junction bases with no gene match: 6.

CDR3 in DNA: TGCGCCAGCAGCTTGGTCCCGGGGGAAAGCTCCTACGAGCAGTACTTC. As protein: CASSLVPGESSYEQYF. V and J are TRBV5-1 and TRBJ2-7; possibly TRBD2 for D (6 bases). Per the germline V gene, CDR1 is SGHRS and CDR2 is YFSETQ. The CDR3 is 16 residues long. Trimming removed 0 bases at V and 0 bases at J, with 13 bases between.

V gene TRBV2 combines with J gene TRBJ1-3; TRBD1 agrees at 9 bases. The CDR3 has 14 amino acids. Germline V gives CDR1 SNHLY, CDR2 FYNNEI. After removal of 5 bases from V and 2 bases from J, the junction contained 1 base not matched to a gene. CDR3 coding DNA: TGTGCCAGCAGTTGGGACAGGGCTGGAAACACCATATATTTT. It is translated as CASSWDRAGNTIYF.

The J gene is TRBJ2-5, the V gene TRBV12-5; D unresolved. CDR1 and CDR2 from the germline V gene are LGHNT and FRNRAP. This CDR3 has 11 residues. Trimming stripped 5 bases from V and 3 bases from J, with 4 bases between. CDR3 sequence (DNA): TGTGCTAGTGGTATCGAAGAGACCCAGTACTTC. Its protein is CASGIEETQYF.